The following is a T cell receptor beta chain sequence with its context. The antigen is undetermined. The PCR made use of 60 Vbeta and 13 Jbeta primers. The data were produced by immunoSEQ multiplex PCR, yet TCRdb's version contains in-frame clones alone and is incomplete. The sample contains around 86,000 clones, 75% to 85% of which appear only once. This specimen comes from a study of cytomegalovirus exposure and HLA in healthy donors. Germline V gene sequence: CDR1 KGHSH, CDR2 LQKENI. Trimming shortened V by 1 base and J by 7 bases, and 17 bases separated the two germline ends. The CDR3 spans 15 residues. Broader study findings: Specific recognition of CMV antigens was confirmed in vitro for a few chains (all CMV-associated). Some public TCRs appeared in many individuals, while most sequences were rare.

The TCR originated in a man aged 45-65 years in good health and CMV-seropositive. The V call is TRBV18, the J call TRBJ2-7, with D perhaps TRBD2 (5 bases). The sample comprised PBMCs. The CDR3 nucleotides are TGTGCCAGCTCACCACGGGTTGAAGGGTCGGGGGAGCAGTACTTC. The encoded protein is CASSPRVEGSGEQYF.